A single sample gave rise to the 4 T cell receptor beta chains below, sequenced in a study of shared clonotypes between healthy human individuals. TCRdb keeps only in-frame clones here, not all; method: immunoSEQ multiplex PCR. The sample shows about 600,000 clones, almost 97% of them seen only once. The sample was naive CD4+ T cells sorted from blood. The subset is: CD45RA+ positively selected. These receptors originate from a woman between 25 and 40 years old in good health.

The CDR3 loop is CASSNNMNTEAFF. The CDR3 bases are TGTGCCAGTAGCAACAACATGAACACTGAAGCTTTCTTT. The V and J genes are TRBV19 and TRBJ1-1; unclear D gene. V was clipped by 6 bases and J by 0 bases, with 8 bases between them. The CDR3 totals 13 residues. Germline CDR1 is LNHDA and CDR2 is SQIVND (reference sequence).

The chain employs TRBV11-2 and TRBJ1-2; no clear D gene. The V end was cut by 1 base, the J end by 6 bases, with 12 bases between. In germline, CDR1 is SGHAT, CDR2 FQNNGV. The CDR3 length is 14 residues. The CDR3 sequence is CASSLVGFRDGYTF. Here the CDR3 DNA reads TGTGCCAGCAGCTTAGTCGGATTTAGGGATGGCTACACCTTC.

The V and J genes are TRBV6-5 and TRBJ2-2; D possibly matches TRBD1 or TRBD2 (5 bases each). The germline gives CDR1 MNHEY, CDR2 SVGAGI. V lost 4 bases, J lost 6 bases, and 6 bases lay in between. This CDR3 is built from 12 residues. CDR3 bases: TGTGCCAGCAGTTTGGGGGCCGGGGAGCTGTTTTTT. Residues: CASSLGAGELFF.

The chain recombines TRBV5-4 with TRBJ2-7, with D hard to call. V was trimmed by 0 bases and J by 3 bases, leaving 13 bases between them. Germline values: CDR1 SGHNT, CDR2 YYREEE (reference sequence). This CDR3 spans 15 amino acids. CDR3 loop: CASSLGRGEGYEQYF. CDR3 nucleotide sequence: TGTGCCAGCAGCTTGGGCCGCGGAGAAGGCTACGAGCAGTACTTC.